Each of the 10 T cell receptor beta chains below was sequenced from the same sample in a study of long-term antiretroviral therapy in people with HIV. An immunoSEQ assay, version v3.0, was performed at survey level. The data were produced by immunoSEQ multiplex PCR, yet TCRdb's version contains in-frame clones alone and is incomplete. This table holds 39,000 or so clones, roughly four fifths found once. Sequenced material: unsorted PBMCs, taken 0.6 years after starting antiretroviral therapy. These TCRs come from a man between 18 and 35 years old with HIV.

The J gene is TRBJ1-3, the V gene TRBV19; no reliable D call. CDR1 is LNHDA and CDR2 is SQIVND in the germline V gene (reference sequence). The V gene lost 7 bases and the J gene lost 0 bases, with 13 bases spanning the gap. The CDR3 loop spans 15 amino acids. The CDR3 DNA reads as TGTGCCAGTATCTCAGGTGGTTTCTCTGGAAACACCATATATTTT. Amino acid sequence: CASISGGFSGNTIYF.

V gene TRBV7-6 combines with J gene TRBJ2-1, with TRBD2 matching over 8 bases. Germline V lookup: CDR1 SGHVS, CDR2 FNYEAQ. The V and J ends lost 1 base and 6 bases, in that order; junction bases with no gene match: 8. The CDR3 contains 16 residues. Written as DNA, the CDR3 is TGTGCCAGCAGCTTAGGGGGACTAGTAGGATCCAATGAGCAGTTCTTC. This codes for CASSLGGLVGSNEQFF. Full variable domain (missing parts from reference TRBV7-6 and TRBJ2-1): GAGVSQSPRYKVTKRGQDVALRCDPISGHVSLYWYRQALGQGPEFLTYFNYEAQQDKSGLPNDRFSAERPEGSISTLTIQRTEQRDSAMYRCASSLGGLVGSNEQFFGPGTRLTVL.

This clone appeared a few times. This chain connects TRBV6-6 to TRBJ2-7; no firm D call. V lost 0 bases to trimming and J lost 3 bases, with 9 bases between them. From germline, CDR1 is MNHNY and CDR2 SVGAGI (reference sequence). The CDR3 runs 14 residues. The chain's CDR3 is CASSYSRTNYEQYF. CDR3 DNA sequence: TGTGCCAGCAGTTACTCTCGGACCAACTACGAGCAGTACTTC.

The chain combines TRBV28 with TRBJ1-5, with D perhaps matching TRBD1 (5 bases). The germline V gene encodes CDR1 MDHEN and CDR2 SYDVKM. The CDR3 totals 14 residues. Between the trimmed V and J ends, which lost 7 bases and 7 bases, there was a span of 17 bases. CDR3 residues: CASTRASPGQPQHF. The DNA for the CDR3 is TGTGCCAGCACCAGGGCCAGCCCCGGGCAGCCCCAGCATTTT.

The CDR3 loop is CASSLATTVTDTQYF. The CDR3 DNA reads TGTGCCAGCAGCTTAGCCACGACAGTCACAGATACGCAGTATTTT. This chain connects TRBV7-6 to TRBJ2-3; TRBD1 might be the D (5 bases). The CDR3 runs 15 residues. Germline V lookup: CDR1 SGHVS, CDR2 FNYEAQ. V was shortened by 0 bases and J by 2 bases, with 9 bases between the two germline ends.

The V gene is TRBV27, the J gene TRBJ1-1, with D possibly being TRBD1 (5 bases). V was trimmed by 3 bases and J by 3 bases, leaving 8 bases between them. The CDR3 is 13 residues long. Germline CDR1 is MNHEY and CDR2 is SMNVEV (reference sequence). As DNA, the CDR3 is TGTGCCAGCAGTTTCGGGGCGCACACTGAAGCTTTCTTT. Its protein product is CASSFGAHTEAFF.

The V call is TRBV21-1, the J call TRBJ2-7; the D call in the table, TRBD1, was not verified against the DNA. TRBV21-1 is classified as a pseudogene. CDR3 size: 13 residues. The CDR3 region is CASSNGTGLEQYF. The CDR3 DNA reads as TGTGCCAGCAGCAATGGGACAGGGTTAGAGCAGTACTTC.

V is TRBV12-5 and J is TRBJ1-2, with a weak D call TRBD1 (6 bases). Trimming left V 4 bases short and J 6 bases short, with 12 bases between. The germline V gene encodes CDR1 LGHNT and CDR2 FRNRAP. The CDR3 has 13 residues. CDR3 amino acids: CASGSTNRDGYTF. CDR3 DNA: TGTGCTAGTGGTTCCACAAACAGGGATGGCTACACCTTC.

The chain recombines TRBV4-3 with TRBJ2-4; 10 bases agree with TRBD2. In germline, CDR1 is LGHNA, CDR2 YSLEER. The V gene end was trimmed by 1 base and the J gene end by 0 bases; junction bases not matched to a gene: 3. This CDR3 has 17 residues. The CDR3 spells CASSQATSGIAKNIQYF. In DNA, the CDR3 is TGCGCCAGCAGCCAAGCTACTAGCGGGATAGCCAAAAACATTCAGTACTTC.

V usage is TRBV20-1 and J usage is TRBJ1-1; D gene uncertain. The CDR3 extends over 10 amino acids. V dropped 6 bases and J dropped 8 bases, with 10 bases sitting between them. Germline CDR1 and CDR2: DFQATT and SNEGSKA (reference sequence). Here the CDR3 DNA reads TGCAGTGCCATGGCCGACGAAGCTTTCTTT. It specifies CSAMADEAFF.